One sample yielded the 21 T cell receptor beta chains listed below, sequenced in a study of low-dose radiotherapy and immunotherapy resistance in tumors. TRAV- and TRBV-specific primers primed first-strand cDNA, covering alpha and beta chains. Both a constant-region primer and a V-primer adapter served to amplify TCRs across 15 to 25 PCR cycles. TCRdb re-derived calls from the reads in MiXCR, one entry per CDR3 protein. The sample holds roughly 100,000 distinct CDR3 sequences, less than 25% seen once. Indicated time point: after trial treatment. Treatment specified: LDRT plus nivolumab, ipilimumab, low-dose cyclophosphamide and aspirin (RACIN trial). Source: PBMCs, taken after low-dose radiotherapy plus immunotherapy. These receptors were taken from a male donor with prostate cancer.

This clonotype came up many times. J is TRBJ2-1 and V is TRBV2; 8 bases are a match to TRBD1. Germline loops: CDR1 SNHLY, CDR2 FYNNEI. J gave up 6 bases and V 7 bases, and 5 bases lay outside the gene matches. This CDR3 has 13 residues. CDR3 in DNA: TGTGCCAGCATTCAGGACAGGGCCAATGAGCAGTTCTTC. Protein sequence: CASIQDRANEQFF.

This clonotype occurred once. It is likely a read error: a sequence one base away is far more abundant. V usage is TRBV5-3 and J usage is TRBJ2-5; the D gene is possibly TRBD1 (6 bases). TRBV5-3 is an ORF; its function is uncertain. The CDR3 is 18 residues long. The CDR3 bases are TGTGCCAGCAGCTTTCACATCTCCAGGGGTTTACGGGGAGAGACCCAGTACTTC. It is translated as CASSFHISRGLRGETQYF.

This clonotype was detected many times. The rearrangement joins TRBV5-6 to TRBJ2-7, with unresolved D. Germline V gives CDR1 SGHDT, CDR2 YYEEEE. V was cut by 0 bases and J by 4 bases, with 14 bases left in between. CDR3 size: 15 residues. CDR3 bases: TGTGCCAGCAGCTTGGTCGGCAGGCGTCGGTACGAGCAGTACTTC. Its translation is CASSLVGRRRYEQYF. The complete variable domain, with remaining parts taken from reference TRBV5-6 and TRBJ2-7, reads DAGVTQSPTHLIKTRGQQVTLRCSPKSGHDTVSWYQQALGQGPQFIFQYYEEEERQRGNFPDRFSGHQFPNYSSELNVNALLLGDSALYLCASSLVGRRRYEQYFGPGTRLTVT.

This clonotype is deemed medium-sized. This rearrangement joins TRBV12-3 or TRBV12-4 to TRBJ2-5; D unclear. V shed 6 bases and J shed 8 bases, with 7 bases lying between them. The CDR3 consists of 10 residues. The CDR3 bases are TGTGCCAGCAGCTCAGGAACCCAGTACTTC. This encodes CASSSGTQYF.

This clonotype has ten or more counts. The V gene is TRBV7-9, the J gene TRBJ1-2, with D uncertain. V was pared by 0 bases and J by 5 bases, with 7 bases between. From germline, CDR1 is SEHNR and CDR2 FQNEAQ (reference sequence). The CDR3 totals 13 residues. CDR3 region: CASSLALYYGYTF. The CDR3 DNA is TGTGCCAGCAGCTTAGCCCTTTATTATGGCTACACCTTC.

This clonotype was seen at least ten times. The V and J genes are TRBV15 and TRBJ2-1, with 15 bases that match TRBD2. Germline-derived CDR1 and CDR2 are LNHNV and YYDKDF (reference sequence). V shed 8 bases, J shed 0 bases, and the junction held 11 bases outside the gene matches. CDR3 length equals 19 residues. This CDR3 reads CATSSGLAGGRSSYNEQFF. CDR3 in DNA: TGTGCCACCTCCAGTGGACTAGCGGGGGGGCGGAGCTCCTACAATGAGCAGTTCTTC.

In this sample, this clonotype turned up a few times. The V and J genes are TRBV28 and TRBJ2-3; D possibly corresponds to TRBD2 (5 bases). The germline CDR1 and CDR2 sequences are MDHEN and SYDVKM. With 10 bases removed from V and 0 bases from J, the gap between germline ends came to 17 bases. This CDR3 is built from 15 residues. The CDR3 protein is CATDSVIHSTDTQYF. The CDR3 nucleotides are TGTGCCACCGATAGCGTAATACATAGCACAGATACGCAGTATTTT.

About this clonotype itself: A much larger clone differs by one base, so this may be a read error. The CDR3, as DNA: TGTGCCAGCAGCATCCGACTAGCGGGGAAAAATGAGCAGTTCTTC. This codes for CASSIRLAGKNEQFF. The chain couples TRBV19 to TRBJ2-1; 11 bases fit TRBD2. CDR3 length: 15 residues. The ends lost 9 bases at V and 7 bases at J; junction bases unmatched: 11. Germline values: CDR1 LNHDA, CDR2 SQIVND (reference sequence).

The chain carries TRBV3-1 and TRBJ2-1; 8 bases fit TRBD2. The germline V gene has CDR1 LGHDT and CDR2 YNNKEL (reference sequence). The CDR3 is 15 residues long. The V and J ends lost 1 base and 5 bases, in that order; junction bases with no gene match: 4. The CDR3 loop reads CASSQVGGADNEQFF. The CDR3 DNA reads TGTGCCAGCAGCCAAGTCGGGGGGGCAGACAATGAGCAGTTCTTC.

In its sample, this clonotype was seen many times. The chain combines TRBV20-1 with TRBJ2-7, with 7 bases that match TRBD2. The CDR3 has 13 residues. V dropped 0 bases and J dropped 6; count of bases not matched to a gene: 5. CDR1 and CDR2 (germline): DFQATT, SNEGSKA (reference sequence). CDR3 DNA sequence: TGCAGTGCTAGAGATAGGGCTAGCGGCGAGCAGTACTTC. Translating it yields CSARDRASGEQYF.

This clonotype was recorded many times. This chain uses TRBV12-3 or TRBV12-4 with TRBJ1-2; 10 bases are a match to TRBD1. The V segment lost 6 bases and the J segment 7 bases; nucleotides outside the gene matches: 8. The CDR3 loop spans 14 amino acids. Here the CDR3 reads CASRNTGTGAGYTF. CDR3 in DNA: TGTGCCAGCAGGAATACCGGGACAGGGGCTGGCTACACCTTC.

The chain joins TRBV24-1 to TRBJ2-1; D unclear. Germline V gene lookup returns CDR1 KGHDR and CDR2 SFDVKD. The V end was cut by 5 bases, the J end by 1 base, with 5 bases between. The CDR3 contains 13 residues. The chain's CDR3 is CATSALSYNEQFF. The CDR3 bases are TGTGCCACCAGTGCTCTATCCTACAATGAGCAGTTCTTC.

This clonotype appeared many times. The J gene is TRBJ2-2, the V gene TRBV9; TRBD1 matches 11 bases. The germline CDR1 and CDR2 sequences are SGDLS and YYNGEE. V trimming: 6 bases; J trimming: 1 base; junction bases outside the gene matches: 11. CDR3 length: 18 amino acids. CDR3: CASTQRPGQGGNTGELFF. CDR3 DNA sequence: TGTGCCAGCACCCAGAGGCCGGGACAGGGGGGGAACACCGGGGAGCTGTTTTTT.

This clonotype was observed many times. The genes are TRBV11-2 and TRBJ1-4; D call uncertain. From germline, CDR1 is SGHAT and CDR2 FQNNGV. The length of the CDR3 is 14 residues. Deletions cut 7 bases from V and 7 bases from J, with 16 bases between. This CDR3 reads CASKGLLDGEKLFF. In DNA, the CDR3 is TGTGCCAGCAAGGGTTTGCTTGATGGTGAAAAACTGTTTTTT. The full variable domain, completed using reference TRBV11-2 and TRBJ1-4, is EAGVAQSPRYKIIEKRQSVAFWCNPISGHATLYWYQQILGQGPKLLIQFQNNGVVDDSQLPKDRFSAERLKGVDSTLKIQPAKLEDSAVYLCASKGLLDGEKLFFGSGTQLSVL.

This clonotype was detected many times. This chain links TRBV24-1 with TRBJ2-2, with D perhaps TRBD2 (6 bases). V dropped 9 bases and J dropped 2 bases, with 9 bases sitting between them. The CDR3 extends over 13 amino acids. CDR1 is KGHDR and CDR2 is SFDVKD in the germline V gene. Here the CDR3 reads CATGTPNTGELFF. The DNA of the CDR3 is TGTGCCACCGGGACTCCTAACACCGGGGAGCTGTTTTTT.

This clonotype was seen repeatedly, ten times or more. V and J are TRBV2 and TRBJ2-7, with D uncertain. In germline, CDR1 is SNHLY, CDR2 FYNNEI. The CDR3 length is 12 residues. The V end lost 6 bases, the J end lost 3 bases, and 9 bases lay between the germline ends. In nucleotides, the CDR3 is TGTGCCAGCAGGACATTAGGCTACGAGCAGTACTTC. Residues: CASRTLGYEQYF.

This clonotype was seen many times. The rearrangement uses TRBV3-1 and TRBJ2-3; D perhaps matches TRBD1 (6 bases). The CDR3 extends over 16 amino acids. Per germline, CDR1 LGHDT and CDR2 YNNKEL (reference sequence). V was cut by 4 bases and J by 2 bases, with 16 bases left in between. The CDR3 protein is CASSPHLRTVTDTQYF. The CDR3 coding sequence is TGTGCCAGCAGCCCCCACCTAAGGACAGTCACAGATACGCAGTATTTT.

This clonotype was seen repeatedly, ten times or more. This sequence joins TRBV29-1 and TRBJ2-5; unclear D gene. Deletions cut 5 bases from V and 5 bases from J, with 12 bases between. CDR1 is SQVTM, CDR2 ANQGSEA, per germline. The CDR3 has 12 residues. Written as DNA, the CDR3 is TGCAGCGTTTCGCAGGTTGGGGAGACCCAGTACTTC. This encodes CSVSQVGETQYF. The variable domain in full, completed from reference TRBV29-1 and TRBJ2-5, reads SAVISQKPSRDICQRGTSLTIQCQVDSQVTMMFWYRQQPGQSLTLIATANQGSEATYESGFVIDKFPISRPNLTFSTLTVSNMSPEDSSIYLCSVSQVGETQYFGPGTRLLVL.

The genes are TRBV18 and TRBJ2-7; D uncertain. Germline assignment: CDR1 KGHSH and CDR2 LQKENI. CDR3 length: 14 residues. The V end was cut by 0 bases, the J end by 4 bases, with 10 bases between. The CDR3 DNA reads TGTGCCAGCTCACCACCCAGCATGGTTTACGAGCAGTACTTC. As protein: CASSPPSMVYEQYF. The whole variable domain, filled in from reference TRBV18 and TRBJ2-7, reads NAGVMQNPRHLVRRRGQEARLRCSPMKGHSHVYWYRQLPEEGLKFMVYLQKENIIDESGMPKERFSAEFPKEGPSILRIQQVVRGDSAAYFCASSPPSMVYEQYFGPGTRLTVT.

This clonotype was detected ten times or more. V gene TRBV5-1 combines with J gene TRBJ2-1; the match to TRBD1 covers 10 bases. The CDR3 length is 14 residues. Germline V gene sequence: CDR1 SGHRS, CDR2 YFSETQ. The junction had 6 bases not matched to a gene; V was cut back by 4 bases and J by 8 bases. CDR3 DNA: TGCGCCAGCAGCCCCGGACAGGGGGGGGATGAGCAGTTCTTC. It specifies CASSPGQGGDEQFF.

This clonotype was seen many times. This chain links TRBV5-4 with TRBJ2-7; D possibly corresponds to TRBD2 (6 bases). CDR3 length equals 16 residues. Germline values: CDR1 SGHNT, CDR2 YYREEE (reference sequence). V was clipped by 3 bases and J by 5 bases, with 21 bases between them. The CDR3 here is CASSYKRRGSRNEQYF. The CDR3 nucleotides read TGTGCCAGCAGCTACAAGCGGCGGGGCAGCAGAAACGAGCAGTACTTC.